Each of the 10 T cell receptor beta chains below was sequenced from the same sample in a study of blood T cell repertoires in COVID-19 (dated by TCRdb to the early 2020s). Receptor amplification or capture employed the immunoSEQ multiplex PCR assay. The table was pulled from immuneACCESS by TCRdb, which kept in-frame rearrangements only. Such tables lose some clones; where checked, under half of the loss comes from unresolved V genes, and the rest has no known cause. The sample data list roughly 200,000 clones, and around 83% of these were observed just once. The ten largest clones take up roughly 7.8% of the sample. Sequencing was done on a sample of peripheral blood. Receptor source: a man in his forties with active or convalescent COVID-19.

The rearrangement uses TRBV6-5 and TRBJ2-3, with TRBD2 matching 7 bases. The trim removed 2 bases at V and 1 base at J, leaving 0 bases unmatched. The CDR3 spans 14 residues. CDR1 is MNHEY, CDR2 SVGAGI, per germline. The CDR3 reads CASSYGGGTDTQYF. The CDR3 region has the DNA TGTGCCAGCAGTTACGGGGGGGGCACAGATACGCAGTATTTT.

The chain combines TRBV19 with TRBJ1-2, with a possible D match to TRBD1 (6 bases). Germline V gene sequence: CDR1 LNHDA, CDR2 SQIVND (reference sequence). The CDR3 has 17 residues. V was cut by 3 bases and J by 2 bases, with 19 bases left in between. The CDR3 DNA follows: TGTGCCAGTAGTATCCCCCGGGACACCCCCTCGAACTATGGCTACACCTTC. Encoded protein: CASSIPRDTPSNYGYTF.

The chain is built from TRBV7-2 and TRBJ1-6, with D tentatively TRBD1 (5 bases). The CDR3 is 15 amino acids. Germline V CDR1 and CDR2: SGHTA, FQGNSA. Trimming took off 6 bases at V and 0 bases at J, with 9 bases between the two ends. The CDR3 here is CASSTGISYNSPLHF. The CDR3 coding sequence is TGTGCCAGCAGTACAGGAATCTCCTATAATTCACCCCTCCACTTT.

The chain has TRBV6-2 or TRBV6-3 and TRBJ2-7, with a tentative D call TRBD1 (6 bases). V was trimmed by 2 bases and J by 5 bases, leaving 13 bases between them. The CDR3 extends over 14 amino acids. In germline, CDR1 is MNHEY, CDR2 SVGEGT. CDR3 amino acids: CASSYSGQTHEQYF. In nucleotides, the CDR3 is TGTGCCAGCAGTTACAGCGGACAGACCCACGAGCAGTACTTC.

In DNA form, the CDR3 reads TGTGCCAGCAGTCCGACAGGGGGGCCCCCCAAAAACATTCAGTACTTC. This codes for CASSPTGGPPKNIQYF. This chain joins TRBV27 and TRBJ2-4; 9 nucleotides line up with TRBD1. V was clipped by 5 bases and J by 2 bases; unmatched bases: 7. The CDR3 length is 16 residues. The germline gives CDR1 MNHEY, CDR2 SMNVEV (reference sequence).

This chain connects TRBV24-1 to TRBJ1-2; D unclear. This CDR3 is 13 amino acids long. CDR1 KGHDR and CDR2 SFDVKD come from the germline V gene. V was trimmed by 3 bases and J by 5 bases, leaving 9 bases between them. The CDR3 DNA follows: TGTGCCACCAGTGATATCGGAGGGTATGGCTACACCTTC. It encodes CATSDIGGYGYTF.

The rearrangement joins TRBV6-6 to TRBJ2-1; 13 bases are shared with TRBD2. This CDR3 is built from 16 residues. Germline CDR1 reads MNHNY; CDR2 reads SVGAGI (reference sequence). V was pared by 5 bases and J by 9 bases, with 10 bases of the junction left unmatched. The CDR3 region is CASSPQTSGRSSEQFF. CDR3 in DNA: TGTGCCAGCAGTCCCCAGACTAGCGGGAGGTCCAGTGAGCAGTTCTTC.

The V call is TRBV7-8, the J call TRBJ2-1, with D maybe TRBD1 (5 bases). Germline V CDR1 and CDR2: SGHVS, FQNEAQ. The CDR3 covers 15 residues. Trimming removed 6 bases at V and 2 bases at J, with 14 bases between. This CDR3 reads CASRMTVPPYNEQFF. Here the CDR3 DNA reads TGTGCCAGCAGAATGACAGTCCCTCCCTACAATGAGCAGTTCTTC. Full variable domain (outside the CDR3, taken from reference TRBV7-8 and TRBJ2-1): GAGVSQSPRYKVAKRGQDVALRCDPISGHVSLFWYQQALGQGPEFLTYFQNEAQLDKSGLPSDRFFAERPEGSVSTLKIQRTQQEDSAVYLCASRMTVPPYNEQFFGPGTRLTVL.

This clone occurred a few times. The CDR3 DNA sequence: TGCAGCGTTGTTCTGATGGGTTGGCAGGGACAGGCCGAGCAGTACTTC. This gives the protein CSVVLMGWQGQAEQYF. This chain links TRBV29-1 with TRBJ2-7; TRBD1 agrees at 8 bases. The CDR3 is 16 residues long. J was trimmed by 6 bases and V by 4 bases; bases with no gene match: 17. Looked up from germline, CDR1 is SQVTM and CDR2 is ANQGSEA.

This chain uses TRBV5-1 with TRBJ2-3; the match to TRBD1 covers 10 bases. The ends lost 4 bases at V and 5 bases at J; junction bases unmatched: 4. This CDR3 comprises 14 residues. Germline assignment: CDR1 SGHRS and CDR2 YFSETQ. The CDR3 loop is CASSLGQGLDTQYF. The CDR3 region has the DNA TGCGCCAGCAGCCTGGGACAGGGGTTAGATACGCAGTATTTT.